The TCR beta chain under discussion was sequenced for a study of cytomegalovirus exposure and HLA in healthy donors. The study, taken as a whole, reports: Specific recognition of CMV antigens was confirmed in vitro for a few chains (all CMV-associated).

CDR3 size: 19 residues. In germline, CDR1 is SGHTA, CDR2 FQGNSA. Germline trimming cut 2 bases from V and 0 bases from J; bases unmatched to any gene: 13. PCR used 60 Vbeta primers and 13 Jbeta primers. In the study's own analysis: Per a later analysis, the number of unique TCR beta chains was roughly 83 million, of which around 9.9 million were shared. The protocol was immunoSEQ multiplex PCR, while the TCRdb copy is restricted to in-frame clones and leaves out a portion. V and J calls and clone size come straight from that table; D and trimming were deduced from the DNA. In the table there are roughly 100,000 clones, 75% to 85% of which are singletons. This clone turned up a few times. Its specificity is not known.

Sample: PBMCs. J is TRBJ2-1 and V is TRBV7-2, with TRBD1 identical over 7 bases. The TCR sequence derives from a man between 18 and 35 years old in good health and CMV-seronegative. In nucleotides, the CDR3 is TGTGCCAGCAGCTTACTCCACTCGGCCGACAGGGTCTCCTACAATGAGCAGTTCTTC. It is translated as CASSLLHSADRVSYNEQFF.